The text below deals with one T cell receptor beta chain. The record originates from a study of CD8+ T cells in alopecia areata. Extracted from the samples, RNA was reverse transcribed into cDNA to serve as the sequencing template. Sequencing used immunoSEQ multiplex PCR; TCRdb keeps in-frame clones, though not all of them. The table lists roughly 190,000 clones, more than 50% of them singletons, with 0.85% to 1.3% in the top ten. Germline V lookup: CDR1 GTSNPN, CDR2 SVGIG (reference sequence). V lost 1 base to trimming and J lost 15 bases, with 22 bases between them. The CDR3 loop spans 14 amino acids. Treatment: oral pan-JAK inhibitor, 5-10 mg twice daily.

The rearrangement uses TRBV30 and TRBJ2-1, with D perhaps matching TRBD1 (5 bases). Material: CD4+ T cells sorted from blood, obtained at week 24, from a patient treated with tofacitinib. This sequence originates from a human donor with alopecia areata. CDR3 in amino acids: CAWSGRQTSWLRFF. CDR3 in DNA: TGTGCCTGGAGTGGGAGACAGACCTCCTGGCTGAGGTTCTTC.